This T cell receptor beta chain was sequenced for a study of blood T cell repertoires in COVID-19. Study at large: There were acute and convalescent COVID-19 samples, and they came from the United States, Italy and Spain.

Method: immunoSEQ multiplex PCR; TCRdb's copy keeps in-frame clones and lacks some. The sample shows under 350,000 clones, about 89% of them seen only once. This clone was picked up one time. In germline, CDR1 is SGHRS, CDR2 YFSETQ. The ends were cut back, 0 bases at V and 7 bases at J, with 5 bases in the middle. The CDR3 is 11 amino acids. The source of this sequence is a man aged 40-50 years with acute or convalescent COVID-19. The rearrangement links TRBV5-1 to TRBJ2-7, with D possibly TRBD1 on 5 matching bases. Material: peripheral blood. This CDR3 reads CASSLEGEQYF. The CDR3, as DNA: TGCGCCAGCAGCTTGGAGGGGGAGCAGTACTTC.